These 21 T cell receptor beta chains share one sample of origin, sequenced in a study of blood T cell repertoires in COVID-19. TCRdb's table, derived via immunoSEQ multiplex PCR, lists solely in-frame clones and lacks some. In the table there are around 99,000 clones, 65% to 80% of which are singletons. The material sequenced was peripheral blood. These receptors originate from a man aged 65-85 years with acute or convalescent COVID-19.

This chain connects TRBV6-4 to TRBJ1-2, with TRBD1 identical over 12 bases. This CDR3 has 18 amino acids. The germline V gene has CDR1 MRHNA and CDR2 SNTAGT. Trimming took 5 bases from V and 4 from J; bases not matched to a gene: 14. CDR3 in amino acids: CASSPGGTGGQLVYGYTF. DNA for the CDR3: TGTGCCAGCAGTCCCGGGGGGACAGGGGGCCAGTTGGTCTATGGCTACACCTTC.

Concerning this clone: An end of the junction differs from the germline gene, which may be a read error. V usage is TRBV5-1 and J usage is TRBJ2-1, with 8 bases aligning to TRBD2. This CDR3 spans 14 amino acids. The germline gives CDR1 SGHRS, CDR2 YFSETQ. This CDR3 is CASNLGRGDDEQFF. The CDR3 bases are TGCGCCAGCAACTTGGGGCGGGGGGACGATGAGCAGTTCTTC.

The chain joins TRBV6-5 to TRBJ2-7, with a tentative D call TRBD2 (6 bases). In germline, CDR1 is MNHEY, CDR2 SVGAGI. The CDR3 is made up of 15 amino acids. V was pared by 7 bases and J by 0 bases, with 16 bases between. CDR3 residues: CASITGVHSSYEQYF. Written as DNA, the CDR3 is TGTGCCAGCATCACGGGGGTCCACAGCTCCTACGAGCAGTACTTC.

This chain links TRBV6-2 or TRBV6-3 with TRBJ1-5, with a weak D call TRBD1 (5 bases). V lost 0 bases to trimming and J lost 6 bases, with 15 bases between them. CDR1 is MNHEY and CDR2 is SVGEGT in the germline V gene. This CDR3 has 16 amino acids. The CDR3 here is CASSYSGQGVVQPQHF. In DNA form, the CDR3 reads TGTGCCAGCAGTTACTCAGGGCAGGGCGTGGTTCAGCCCCAGCATTTT.

This clone has only one observation. This sequence joins TRBV4-1 and TRBJ1-4; 9 bases fit TRBD1. V shed 0 bases, J shed 8 bases, and the junction held 13 bases outside the gene matches. CDR3 length: 18 amino acids. Germline CDR1 and CDR2: MGHRA and YSYEKL. CDR3 protein: CASSQDQRSGTGPEKLFF. CDR3 in DNA: TGCGCCAGCAGCCAAGACCAGAGGTCCGGGACAGGGCCCGAAAAACTGTTTTTT.

This clone was recorded a few times. The sample has other DNA sequences that encode this CDR3 too. The chain is built from TRBV5-1 and TRBJ2-1, with 8 nucleotides matching TRBD1. The CDR3 is 14 residues long. Unmatched junction bases numbered 3, after V lost 0 bases and J lost 7 bases. CDR1 is SGHRS, CDR2 YFSETQ, per germline. The CDR3 sequence: CASSLGQGANEQFF. The CDR3 DNA is TGCGCCAGCAGCTTGGGGCAGGGGGCGAATGAGCAGTTCTTC.

The chain links TRBV5-4 to TRBJ1-4, with 7 bases fitting TRBD1. The CDR3 loop spans 15 amino acids. J lost 0 bases, V lost 4 bases, and 3 bases had no gene match. Germline loops: CDR1 SGHNT, CDR2 YYREEE (reference sequence). The CDR3 loop reads CASSPQGATNEKLFF. CDR3 DNA: TGTGCCAGCAGCCCCCAGGGGGCAACTAATGAAAAACTGTTTTTT. Using reference TRBV5-4 and TRBJ1-4 for the parts outside the CDR3, the full variable domain is ETGVTQSPTHLIKTRGQQVTLRCSSQSGHNTVSWYQQALGQGPQFIFQYYREEENGRGNFPPRFSGLQFPNYSSELNVNALELDDSALYLCASSPQGATNEKLFFGSGTQLSVL.

V usage is TRBV5-1 and J usage is TRBJ1-2; TRBD1 matches 9 bases. Germline CDR1 reads SGHRS; CDR2 reads YFSETQ. Trimming cost V 3 bases and J 3 bases; bases outside gene matches: 12. The CDR3 has 17 residues. The CDR3 DNA reads TGCGCCAGCAGCTCGAATCCGGGACAGGGAGGTGACTATGGCTACACCTTC. Its protein product is CASSSNPGQGGDYGYTF.

The chain has TRBV29-1 and TRBJ1-1; D is unresolved. Germline V gene sequence: CDR1 SQVTM, CDR2 ANQGSEA. This CDR3 comprises 13 residues. V lost 7 bases, J lost 0 bases, and 12 bases lay in between. The CDR3 DNA sequence: TGCAGCGGCTCCACTAATATGAACACTGAAGCTTTCTTT. As protein: CSGSTNMNTEAFF. Full variable domain (rest looked up from reference TRBV29-1 and TRBJ1-1): SAVISQKPSRDICQRGTSLTIQCQVDSQVTMMFWYRQQPGQSLTLIATANQGSEATYESGFVIDKFPISRPNLTFSTLTVSNMSPEDSSIYLCSGSTNMNTEAFFGQGTRLTVV.

This chain joins TRBV6-5 and TRBJ2-7, with a possible D match to TRBD1 (6 bases). The CDR3 is 12 amino acids. Per germline, CDR1 MNHEY and CDR2 SVGAGI. V lost 5 bases to trimming and J lost 5 bases, with 10 bases between them. The CDR3 DNA reads TGTGCCAGCAGTCGAAAGGGGGACGAGCAGTACTTC. Encoded protein: CASSRKGDEQYF.

The rearrangement uses TRBV7-2 and TRBJ2-2; 8 bases line up with TRBD2. This CDR3 is built from 16 residues. Germline V lookup: CDR1 SGHTA, CDR2 FQGNSA. Trimming cost V 6 bases and J 6 bases; bases outside gene matches: 12. The CDR3: CASRPPGLEGAGELFF. As DNA, the CDR3 is TGTGCCAGCAGACCGCCGGGACTAGAGGGGGCCGGGGAGCTGTTTTTT.

The V and J genes are TRBV6-2 or TRBV6-3 and TRBJ2-5, with 8 bases that match TRBD1. The trim removed 4 bases at V and 5 bases at J, leaving 12 bases unmatched. In germline, CDR1 is MNHEY, CDR2 SVGEGT. The CDR3 sequence is 16 residues long. Written as DNA, the CDR3 is TGTGCCAGCAGTTTCTCCAGGACAGGGCCAAAGGAGACCCAGTACTTC. Residues: CASSFSRTGPKETQYF.

This rearrangement joins TRBV14 to TRBJ2-5; weak D call: TRBD2 (6 bases). The V gene's germline CDR1 is SGHDN and CDR2 FVKESK. This CDR3 contains 16 residues. The V end lost 1 base, the J end lost 0 bases, and 12 bases lay between the germline ends. CDR3 protein: CASSQVGGLYQETQYF. The CDR3 DNA reads as TGTGCCAGCAGCCAAGTGGGGGGATTGTACCAAGAGACCCAGTACTTC. Full variable domain (remainder filled in from reference TRBV14 and TRBJ2-5): EAGVTQFPSHSVIEKGQTVTLRCDPISGHDNLYWYRRVMGKEIKFLLHFVKESKQDESGMPNNRFLAERTGGTYSTLKVQPAELEDSGVYFCASSQVGGLYQETQYFGPGTRLLVL.

This clone was picked up one time. The rearrangement uses TRBV2 and TRBJ2-2; tentative D call: TRBD1 (6 bases). The V end was cut by 3 bases, the J end by 4 bases, with 12 bases between. The CDR3 covers 15 residues. Germline loops: CDR1 SNHLY, CDR2 FYNNEI. The CDR3 loop reads CASSETGMATGELFF. CDR3 nucleotide sequence: TGTGCCAGCAGTGAGACAGGCATGGCCACCGGGGAGCTGTTTTTT. Full variable domain (outside the CDR3, taken from reference TRBV2 and TRBJ2-2): EPEVTQTPSHQVTQMGQEVILRCVPISNHLYFYWYRQILGQKVEFLVSFYNNEISEKSEIFDDQFSVERPDGSNFTLKIRSTKLEDSAMYFCASSETGMATGELFFGEGSRLTVL.

V gene TRBV6-5 combines with J gene TRBJ1-1; a possible D gene is TRBD1 (5 bases). This CDR3 is 16 amino acids long. The V gene's germline CDR1 is MNHEY and CDR2 SVGAGI. V was clipped by 2 bases and J by 3 bases, with 16 bases between them. The DNA for the CDR3 is TGTGCCAGCAGTTACGGGGGGGGGAATGGGTACACTGAAGCTTTCTTT. It codes for CASSYGGGNGYTEAFF.

The chain is built from TRBV18 and TRBJ2-5; maybe TRBD1 (5 bases). Germline CDR1 and CDR2: KGHSH and LQKENI. V was pared by 2 bases and J by 1 base, with 8 bases between. The CDR3 spans 14 residues. CDR3 amino acids: CASSPKQVQETQYF. CDR3 DNA sequence: TGTGCCAGCTCACCAAAACAGGTCCAAGAGACCCAGTACTTC.

The V call is TRBV5-1, the J call TRBJ1-1, with D possibly TRBD1 on 6 matching bases. CDR1 is SGHRS and CDR2 is YFSETQ in the germline V gene. V was cut by 0 bases and J by 1 base, with 10 bases left in between. The CDR3 consists of 15 residues. The CDR3 sequence is CASSLAPTGNTEAFF. The CDR3 DNA reads as TGCGCCAGCAGCTTGGCCCCGACAGGGAACACTGAAGCTTTCTTT.

The rearrangement uses TRBV10-2 and TRBJ1-1; the D gene is possibly TRBD1 (6 bases). Trimming shortened V by 5 bases and J by 4 bases, and 17 bases separated the two germline ends. The CDR3 has 15 residues. CDR1 is WSHSY and CDR2 is SAAADI in the germline V gene. The CDR3 nucleotides are TGCGCCAGCAGTTCGCTACAGGGAGAGGGCACTGAAGCTTTCTTT. As protein: CASSSLQGEGTEAFF.

The rearrangement uses TRBV6-5 and TRBJ1-3; TRBD1 might be the D (5 bases). Germline V CDR1 and CDR2: MNHEY, SVGAGI. The CDR3 contains 15 residues. The V end was cut by 7 bases, the J end by 0 bases, with 13 bases between. The CDR3 loop is CASKKGMDSGNTIYF. The DNA for the CDR3 is TGTGCCAGCAAAAAGGGGATGGACTCTGGAAACACCATATATTTT.

The chain couples TRBV4-1 to TRBJ1-2; D not resolved. V was cut by 0 bases and J by 8 bases, with 7 bases left in between. This CDR3 has 12 amino acids. The germline CDR1 and CDR2 sequences are MGHRA and YSYEKL. The CDR3 DNA sequence: TGCGCCAGCAGCCAAGAGTCAGGCGGCTACACCTTC. Translated: CASSQESGGYTF.

This chain uses TRBV5-1 with TRBJ1-1; no clear D gene. The CDR3 extends over 15 amino acids. The germline V gene encodes CDR1 SGHRS and CDR2 YFSETQ. Trimming cost V 1 base and J 3 bases, with 13 bases left between them. The CDR3 coding sequence is TGCGCCAGCAGCTTGTTCCAGCCTCGGGACACTGAAGCTTTCTTT. Translated, it gives CASSLFQPRDTEAFF.